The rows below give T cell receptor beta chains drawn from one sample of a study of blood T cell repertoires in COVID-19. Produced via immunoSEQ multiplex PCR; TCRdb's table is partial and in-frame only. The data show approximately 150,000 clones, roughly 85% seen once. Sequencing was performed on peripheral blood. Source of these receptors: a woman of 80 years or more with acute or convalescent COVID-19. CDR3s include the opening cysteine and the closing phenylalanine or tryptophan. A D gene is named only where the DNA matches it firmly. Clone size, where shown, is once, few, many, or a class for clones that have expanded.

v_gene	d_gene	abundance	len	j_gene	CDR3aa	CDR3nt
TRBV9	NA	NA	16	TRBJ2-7	CASSVSWGSPSYEQYF	TGTGCCAGCAGCGTCTCATGGGGCTCACCCTCCTACGAGCAGTACTTC
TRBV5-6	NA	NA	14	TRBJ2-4	CASSLYRSSNIQYF	TGTGCCAGCAGCTTGTATCGCAGTTCAAACATTCAGTACTTC
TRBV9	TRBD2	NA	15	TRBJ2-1	CASSGTSGGYNEQFF	TGTGCCAGCAGCGGGACTAGCGGGGGTTACAATGAGCAGTTCTTC
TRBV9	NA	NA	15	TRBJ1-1	CASSPTTGLDTEAFF	TGTGCCAGCAGCCCGACTACAGGGTTGGACACTGAAGCTTTCTTT
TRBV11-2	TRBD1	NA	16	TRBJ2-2	CASSLRTGATTGELFF	TGTGCCAGCAGCTTAAGGACAGGGGCGACCACCGGGGAGCTGTTTTTT
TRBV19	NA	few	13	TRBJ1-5	CASSGGVSQPQHF	TGTGCCAGTAGTGGAGGGGTAAGTCAGCCCCAGCATTTT
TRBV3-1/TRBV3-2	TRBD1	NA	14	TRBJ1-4	CASSQGTGVEKLFF	TGTGCCAGCAGCCAAGGGACAGGGGTTGAAAAACTGTTTTTT
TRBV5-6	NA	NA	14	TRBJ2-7	CASSIWASVYEQYF	TGTGCCAGCAGCATTTGGGCTAGCGTCTACGAGCAGTACTTC
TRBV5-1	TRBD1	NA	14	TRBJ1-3	CASSLRTGANTIYF	TGCGCCAGCAGCTTGAGGACAGGGGCAAACACCATATATTTT
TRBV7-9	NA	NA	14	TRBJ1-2	CASSLSSGSYGYTF	TGTGCCAGCAGCTTAAGTTCAGGGTCATATGGCTACACCTTC
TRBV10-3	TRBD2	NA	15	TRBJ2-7	CASGAPGLAIYEQYF	TGTGCCTCAGGGGCCCCGGGACTAGCAATATACGAGCAGTACTTC
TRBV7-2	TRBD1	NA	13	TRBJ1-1	CASRSRQGREAFF	TGTGCCAGCAGAAGCAGACAGGGCAGAGAAGCTTTCTTT
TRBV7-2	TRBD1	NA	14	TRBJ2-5	CASSRGQQKETQYF	TGTGCCAGCAGCCGGGGACAGCAAAAAGAGACCCAGTACTTC
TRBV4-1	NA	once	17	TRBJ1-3	CASSHLTAGLGGNTIYF	TGCGCCAGCAGCCATTTAACGGCGGGACTTGGTGGAAACACCATATATTTT
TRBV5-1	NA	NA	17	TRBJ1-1	CASSGNTETGSNTEAFF	TGCGCCAGCAGCGGGAATACAGAAACAGGGTCGAACACTGAAGCTTTCTTT
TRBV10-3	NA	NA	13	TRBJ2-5	CAISDRFEETQYF	TGTGCCATCAGCGACAGGTTCGAAGAGACCCAGTACTTC
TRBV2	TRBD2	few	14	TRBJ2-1	CASTSGSLYNEQFF	TGTGCCAGCACTAGCGGGAGCCTCTACAATGAGCAGTTCTTC
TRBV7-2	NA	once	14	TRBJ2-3	CASSPRSGTDTQYF	TGTGCCAGCAGCCCCCGCAGCGGCACAGATACGCAGTATTTT
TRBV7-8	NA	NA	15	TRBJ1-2	CASSRIGGGPYGYTF	TGTGCCAGCAGCAGAATTGGGGGGGGACCCTATGGCTACACCTTC
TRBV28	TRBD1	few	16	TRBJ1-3	CASSNPPQGAENTIYF	TGTGCCAGCAGCAACCCCCCACAGGGGGCGGAAAACACCATATATTTT
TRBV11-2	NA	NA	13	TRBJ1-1	CASSQNQGTEAFF	TGTGCCAGCAGCCAGAACCAGGGGACTGAAGCTTTCTTT
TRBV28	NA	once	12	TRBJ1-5	CASRLSNQPQHF	TGTGCCAGCAGACTCAGCAATCAGCCCCAGCATTTT
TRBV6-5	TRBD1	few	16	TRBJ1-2	CASSYIRTGGGYGYTF	TGTGCCAGCAGTTACATTCGGACAGGGGGAGGCTATGGCTACACCTTC
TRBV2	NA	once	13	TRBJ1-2	CASSGSRDYGYTF	TGTGCCAGCAGTGGCAGCAGGGACTATGGCTACACCTTC
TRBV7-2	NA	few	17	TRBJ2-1	CASSPRRSGSSYNEQFF	TGTGCCAGCAGCCCGAGACGGTCCGGGAGTTCCTACAATGAGCAGTTCTTC
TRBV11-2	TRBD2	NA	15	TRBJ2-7	CASRTGTSGPYEQYF	TGTGCCAGCAGGACCGGGACTAGCGGACCCTACGAGCAGTACTTC
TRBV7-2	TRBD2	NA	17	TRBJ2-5	CASSLLGLAGVEETQYF	TGTGCCAGCAGCTTACTCGGACTAGCGGGAGTGGAAGAGACCCAGTACTTC
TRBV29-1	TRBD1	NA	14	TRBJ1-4	CSVRTGATNEKLFF	TGCAGCGTGAGGACAGGCGCAACTAATGAAAAACTGTTTTTT
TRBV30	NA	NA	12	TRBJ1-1	CAFSLQGDEAFF	TGTGCTTTTTCACTGCAGGGCGATGAAGCTTTCTTT
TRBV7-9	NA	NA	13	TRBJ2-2	CASSYHMSGELFF	TGTGCCAGCAGCTATCATATGAGCGGGGAGCTGTTTTTT
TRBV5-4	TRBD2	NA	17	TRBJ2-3	CASSSGVWSGGADTQYF	TGTGCCAGCAGCTCCGGCGTTTGGAGCGGGGGGGCTGATACGCAGTATTTT
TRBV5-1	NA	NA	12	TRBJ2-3	CASSLALDTQYF	TGCGCCAGCAGCTTGGCCTTAGATACGCAGTATTTT
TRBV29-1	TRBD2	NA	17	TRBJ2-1	CSAEGLAGEEVYNEQFF	TGCAGCGCAGAAGGACTAGCGGGAGAGGAGGTCTACAATGAGCAGTTCTTC
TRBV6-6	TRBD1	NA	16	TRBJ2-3	CASSATRDSRTDTQYF	TGTGCCAGCAGCGCCACCCGGGACAGCAGGACAGATACGCAGTATTTT
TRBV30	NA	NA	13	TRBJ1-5	CAWSSSGDQPQHF	TGTGCCTGGAGTTCCTCAGGGGATCAGCCCCAGCATTTT
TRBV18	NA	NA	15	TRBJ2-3	CASSPGAASTDTQYF	TGTGCCAGCTCACCAGGGGCGGCTAGCACAGATACGCAGTATTTT
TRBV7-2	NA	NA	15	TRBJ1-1	CASSLGGLTNTEAFF	TGTGCCAGCAGCTTAGGGGGACTTACGAACACTGAAGCTTTCTTT
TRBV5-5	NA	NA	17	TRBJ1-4	CASSLIPGVLGDEKLFF	TGTGCCAGCAGCCTGATCCCCGGGGTTCTCGGGGATGAAAAACTGTTTTTT
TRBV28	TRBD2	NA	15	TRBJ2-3	CASSIIAGGTDTQYF	TGTGCCAGCAGTATTATAGCGGGGGGGACAGATACGCAGTATTTT
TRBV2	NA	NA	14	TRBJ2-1	CASSPDGQYNEQFF	TGTGCCAGCAGTCCGGACGGACAATACAATGAGCAGTTCTTC
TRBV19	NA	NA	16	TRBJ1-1	CASSIDPRGSNTEAFF	TGTGCCAGTAGTATAGATCCTCGGGGTTCGAACACTGAAGCTTTCTTT
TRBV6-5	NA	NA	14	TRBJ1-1	CASSTRQVWTEAFF	TGTGCCAGCAGTACCCGACAGGTTTGGACTGAAGCTTTCTTT
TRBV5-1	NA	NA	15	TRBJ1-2	CASSLETETLYGYTF	TGCGCCAGCAGCTTGGAGACAGAGACTCTCTATGGCTACACCTTC
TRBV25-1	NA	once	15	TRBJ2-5	CASSGLTAASETQYF	TGTGCCAGCAGTGGGTTGACAGCAGCGTCAGAGACCCAGTACTTC
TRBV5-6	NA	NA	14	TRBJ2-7	CASSRDGGIYEQYF	TGTGCCAGCAGCCGGGACGGGGGTATCTACGAGCAGTACTTC
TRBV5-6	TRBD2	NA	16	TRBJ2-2	CASSPLAGSHTGELFF	TGTGCCAGCAGCCCACTAGCGGGGAGTCACACCGGGGAGCTGTTTTTT
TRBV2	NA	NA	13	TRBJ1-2	CASSVNRASSYTF	TGTGCCAGCAGTGTAAACAGGGCCAGCAGCTACACCTTC
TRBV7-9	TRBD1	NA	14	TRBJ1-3	CASSAGGTGNTIYF	TGTGCCAGCAGCGCAGGGGGTACCGGCAACACCATATATTTT
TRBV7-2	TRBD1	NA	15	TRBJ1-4	CASSPDRGRGEKLFF	TGTGCCAGCAGCCCGGACAGGGGGCGAGGTGAAAAACTGTTTTTT
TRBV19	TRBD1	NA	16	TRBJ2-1	CASRLTGGKPYNEQFF	TGTGCCAGTAGATTGACAGGGGGCAAGCCCTACAATGAGCAGTTCTTC
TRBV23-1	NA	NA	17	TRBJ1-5	CASSQSVRVVSNQPQHF	TGCGCCAGCAGTCAAAGTGTCCGGGTTGTGAGCAATCAGCCCCAGCATTTT
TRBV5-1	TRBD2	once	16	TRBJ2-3	CASRTSRTSGTDTQYF	TGCGCCAGCAGAACCTCCCGGACTAGCGGCACAGATACGCAGTATTTT
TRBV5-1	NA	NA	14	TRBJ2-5	CASSLGGGLETQYF	TGCGCCAGCAGCTTGGGAGGAGGGTTGGAGACCCAGTACTTC
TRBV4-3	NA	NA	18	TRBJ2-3	CASSQGIGRPIEGDTQYF	TGCGCCAGCAGCCAAGGGATTGGCAGGCCCATTGAAGGAGATACGCAGTATTTT
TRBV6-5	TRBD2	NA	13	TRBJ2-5	CASRASGSETQYF	TGTGCCAGCAGAGCAAGCGGGAGCGAGACCCAGTACTTC
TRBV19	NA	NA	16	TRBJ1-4	CASSPRVAATNEKLFF	TGTGCCAGTAGTCCTCGGGTTGCAGCAACTAATGAAAAACTGTTTTTT
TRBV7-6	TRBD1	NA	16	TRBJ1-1	CASSSRGQGFDTEAFF	TGTGCCAGCAGCTCCAGGGGGCAGGGTTTCGACACTGAAGCTTTCTTT
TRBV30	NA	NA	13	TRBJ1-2	CAWTLGGEDGYTF	TGTGCCTGGACCCTCGGGGGGGAGGATGGCTACACCTTC